These 32 T cell receptor beta chains originate from one sample sequenced in a study of T-cell reconstitution after alpha-beta-depleted transplantation in children. The authors prepared the TCRbeta library with unique molecular identifiers. From the PCR reads, TCRdb called clonotypes with MiXCR, one entry per CDR3 protein. This sample yields around 580,000 distinct CDR3 sequences, of which approximately 22% are seen a single time; 13% to 15% belongs to the top ten. The material sequenced was PBMCs, mostly from graft donor cells, taken 360 days after TCRalphabeta/CD19-depleted stem cell transplant. The source of these receptors is a boy under two years old who had a stem cell transplant for acute myeloid leukemia, so the T cells may come from the graft donor.

This chain uses TRBV5-6 with TRBJ2-7; D might be TRBD1 or TRBD2, each matching 5 bases. This CDR3 has 14 amino acids. Germline assignment: CDR1 SGHDT and CDR2 YYEEEE. The V gene lost 0 bases and the J gene lost 4 bases, with 11 bases spanning the gap. This CDR3 reads CASSLGDAEYEQYV. The CDR3 DNA sequence: TGTGCCAGCAGCTTGGGGGACGCGGAGTACGAGCAGTACGTC.

This clonotype was detected a few times. The V call is TRBV12-3 or TRBV12-4, the J call TRBJ2-7; 10 nucleotides agree with TRBD2. V was clipped by 1 base and J by 2 bases; unmatched bases: 2. CDR3 length equals 15 residues. The CDR3 DNA reads as TGTGCCAGCAGTTTAGGTAGCGGGGGGCCCTACGAGCAGTACTTC. Protein: CASSLGSGGPYEQYF.

This clonotype was recorded at least ten times. The chain joins TRBV20-1 to TRBJ2-7; tentatively, D is TRBD1 (6 bases). Germline V gene data show CDR1 as DFQATT and CDR2 as SNEGSKA (reference sequence). This CDR3 is 13 amino acids long. Trimming left V 3 bases short and J 0 bases short, with 9 bases between. The CDR3 region is CSASLDSSYEQYF. CDR3 DNA sequence: TGCAGTGCTAGTTTGGACAGCTCCTACGAGCAGTACTTC.

This clonotype was seen a handful of times. This chain connects TRBV7-8 to TRBJ1-2; D uncertain. Trimming took off 1 base at V and 8 bases at J, with 17 bases between the two ends. The CDR3 totals 15 residues. Germline V gene lookup returns CDR1 SGHVS and CDR2 FQNEAQ. The CDR3 here is CASSLEEVILQGYTF. The CDR3 DNA reads TGTGCCAGCAGCTTAGAGGAGGTCATCCTCCAAGGCTACACCTTC.

This clonotype occurred many times. The V call is TRBV12-3 or TRBV12-4, the J call TRBJ2-5; 10 nucleotides line up with TRBD2. V shed 6 bases, J shed 5 bases, and the junction held 9 bases outside the gene matches. This CDR3 is 15 amino acids long. In DNA, the CDR3 is TGTGCCAGCAGCATGACGGGACTAGCGAGGGAGACCCAGTACTTC. This translates into CASSMTGLARETQYF.

This clonotype was found a few times. This chain links TRBV30 with TRBJ2-1, with TRBD2 identical over 9 bases. The CDR3 length is 15 residues. The V and J ends lost 2 bases and 9 bases, in that order; junction bases with no gene match: 11. Germline CDR1 reads GTSNPN; CDR2 reads SVGIG (reference sequence). The CDR3 bases are TGTGCCTGGAGTCGAGGCGGGGGGGTCCCCGGTGAGCAGTTCTTC. Translation gives CAWSRGGGVPGEQFF.

The sample holds a few counts of this clonotype. The chain carries TRBV20-1 and TRBJ2-2; TRBD1 matches at 8 bases. The J segment lost 2 bases and the V segment lost 5 bases, leaving 7 bases of the junction unmatched. Germline CDR1 and CDR2: DFQATT and SNEGSKA (reference sequence). The CDR3 contains 15 residues. CDR3 sequence: CSAYRTGFNTGELFF. The CDR3 DNA follows: TGCAGTGCTTACCGGACAGGGTTCAACACCGGGGAGCTGTTTTTT.

This rearrangement joins TRBV28 to TRBJ2-3; D tentatively fits TRBD1 or TRBD2 (5 bases each). Germline CDR1 MDHEN, CDR2 SYDVKM. The CDR3 covers 16 residues. Trimming pared 5 bases from V and 1 base from J, leaving 16 bases between. The CDR3 DNA follows: TGTGCCAGCAGTCCCCGGGACGAGGGACGCACAGATACGCAGTATTTT. Translation gives CASSPRDEGRTDTQYF.

Many counts were recorded for this clonotype. The genes are TRBV4-3 and TRBJ2-7; 8 bases fit TRBD1. CDR1 is LGHNA and CDR2 is YSLEER in the germline V gene. V lost 1 base and J lost 5; bases outside the gene matches: 16. The CDR3 covers 18 residues. CDR3 in amino acids: CASSQVLLGMTGENEQYF. DNA of the CDR3: TGCGCCAGCAGCCAAGTACTCTTGGGAATGACAGGGGAGAACGAGCAGTACTTC.

There are many counts of this clonotype. The chain employs TRBV20-1 and TRBJ2-1, with unresolved D. The length of the CDR3 is 12 residues. Trimming took off 0 bases at V and 8 bases at J, with 8 bases between the two ends. The germline gives CDR1 DFQATT, CDR2 SNEGSKA (reference sequence). CDR3 region: CSARDWLDEQFF. The CDR3 nucleotides are TGCAGTGCTAGAGATTGGTTGGATGAGCAGTTCTTC.

The chain is built from TRBV20-1 and TRBJ1-4; no firm D call. The CDR3 runs 13 residues. Trimming pared 6 bases from V and 4 bases from J, leaving 12 bases between. The germline CDR1 and CDR2 sequences are DFQATT and SNEGSKA (reference sequence). The CDR3 region has the DNA TGCAGTGCCAGAAGGAGGGATAATGAAAAACTGTTTTTT. It specifies CSARRRDNEKLFF.

This clonotype turned up a few times. The V gene is TRBV7-2, the J gene TRBJ2-3; D gene unclear. Trimming pared 3 bases from V and 5 bases from J, leaving 6 bases between. The CDR3 has 12 residues. Per germline, CDR1 SGHTA and CDR2 FQGNSA. This chain's CDR3 is CASSFSRDTQYF. The CDR3 bases are TGTGCCAGCAGCTTTAGCCGAGATACGCAGTATTTT.

This clonotype was detected only a few times. V gene TRBV3-1 combines with J gene TRBJ2-7; 14 bases are a match to TRBD2. V dropped 5 bases and J dropped 0; count of bases not matched to a gene: 12. Germline CDR1 and CDR2: LGHDT and YNNKEL (reference sequence). The CDR3 runs 19 residues. CDR3 sequence (DNA): TGTGCCAGCAGCTACTATGGGACTAGCGGGGGCCTTAGCTCCTACGAGCAGTACTTC. It yields the protein CASSYYGTSGGLSSYEQYF.

This clonotype was seen repeatedly, ten times or more. The chain carries TRBV5-5 and TRBJ2-7, with 8 bases identical to TRBD1. Germline V lookup: CDR1 SGHKS, CDR2 YYEKEE (reference sequence). The ends lost 4 bases at V and 1 base at J; junction bases unmatched: 4. The length of the CDR3 is 14 residues. CDR3 in amino acids: CASSPRDRSYEQYF. CDR3 nucleotides: TGTGCCAGCAGCCCCCGGGACAGGTCCTACGAGCAGTACTTC.

The J gene is TRBJ2-7, the V gene TRBV20-1; TRBD1 agrees at 7 bases. The CDR3 totals 15 residues. V shed 5 bases, J shed 0 bases, and the junction held 10 bases outside the gene matches. CDR1 is DFQATT, CDR2 SNEGSKA, per germline (reference sequence). CDR3 nucleotide sequence: TGCAGTGCTTTCCCACAGGGGCCCACCTCCTACGAGCAGTACTTC. Its protein product is CSAFPQGPTSYEQYF.

This clonotype was seen a handful of times. The gene calls are TRBV7-2 and TRBJ2-5; perhaps TRBD2 as D (5 bases). Trimming stripped 1 base from V and 7 bases from J, with 10 bases between. CDR3 length: 13 residues. Germline V gene sequence: CDR1 SGHTA, CDR2 FQGNSA. CDR3 sequence (DNA): TGTGCCAGCAGCTTAGTCTTACGGGGGACCCAGTACTTC. It is translated as CASSLVLRGTQYF. The full variable domain, completed using reference TRBV7-2 and TRBJ2-5, is GAGVSQSPSNKVTEKGKDVELRCDPISGHTALYWYRQSLGQGLEFLIYFQGNSAPDKSGLPSDRFSAERTGGSVSTLTIQRTQQEDSAVYLCASSLVLRGTQYFGPGTRLLVL.

CDR3 coding DNA: TGTGCCAGCAGCCTCGGACAGGGCGGTAATGAAAAACTGTTTTTT. This encodes CASSLGQGGNEKLFF. The chain joins TRBV6-1 to TRBJ1-4; 8 bases are shared with TRBD1. V dropped 6 bases and J dropped 4; count of bases not matched to a gene: 7. CDR3 length equals 15 residues. The V gene's germline CDR1 is MNHNS and CDR2 SASEGT.

The V and J genes are TRBV20-1 and TRBJ1-1, with D perhaps matching TRBD1 (6 bases). The CDR3 covers 13 residues. Deletions cut 7 bases from V and 1 base from J, with 13 bases between. Germline CDR1 and CDR2: DFQATT and SNEGSKA (reference sequence). For the CDR3, the DNA is TGCAGTGGGGAAGGGGGAAGGAACACTGAAGCTTTCTTT. The encoded protein is CSGEGGRNTEAFF.

The chain joins TRBV10-3 to TRBJ2-7; 9 nucleotides align to TRBD2. CDR1 is ENHRY, CDR2 SYGVKD, per germline. Trimming removed 2 bases from V and 5 bases from J; junction bases left unmatched: 10. The CDR3 runs 16 residues. The CDR3: CAISEGGGGALNEQYV. The CDR3 nucleotides read TGTGCCATCAGTGAGGGTGGCGGGGGGGCCCTAAACGAGCAGTACGTC.

The chain uses TRBV7-9 and TRBJ1-1; D is ambiguous. Per germline, CDR1 SEHNR and CDR2 FQNEAQ (reference sequence). This CDR3 has 12 amino acids. Trimming took 2 bases from V and 7 from J, leaving 8 bases between them. The CDR3 region is CASSLPRSEAFF. The CDR3 region has the DNA TGTGCCAGCAGCTTACCGCGGAGTGAAGCTTTCTTT.

The chain couples TRBV20-1 to TRBJ2-5, with D tentatively TRBD2 (5 bases). The V and J ends lost 3 bases and 2 bases respectively, with 13 bases between them. This CDR3 has 14 residues. CDR1 is DFQATT, CDR2 SNEGSKA, per germline (reference sequence). This CDR3 reads CSASRGSQQETQYF. The CDR3 coding sequence is TGCAGTGCTAGCAGAGGGTCTCAACAAGAGACCCAGTACTTC.

This clonotype was detected many times. V usage is TRBV29-1 and J usage is TRBJ2-5, with D maybe TRBD1 (5 bases). V dropped 4 bases and J dropped 2 bases, with 11 bases sitting between them. Germline V gene sequence: CDR1 SQVTM, CDR2 ANQGSEA. The CDR3 loop spans 13 amino acids. In nucleotides, the CDR3 is TGCAGCGTTGCGCTCCGACAGCAAGAGACCCAGTACTTC. Residues: CSVALRQQETQYF. The full variable domain, in which reference TRBV29-1 and TRBJ2-5 provide the parts outside the CDR3, is SAVISQKPSRDICQRGTSLTIQCQVDSQVTMMFWYRQQPGQSLTLIATANQGSEATYESGFVIDKFPISRPNLTFSTLTVSNMSPEDSSIYLCSVALRQQETQYFGPGTRLLVL.

This clonotype has a handful of counts. The gene calls are TRBV20-1 and TRBJ1-1; D gene unclear. V shed 3 bases and J shed 11 bases, with 19 bases lying between them. In germline, CDR1 is DFQATT, CDR2 SNEGSKA (reference sequence). The CDR3 has 13 amino acids. In nucleotides, the CDR3 is TGCAGTGCTAGGCAGGCGTTAGTGCGGGCGGCTTTCTTT. Translated, it gives CSARQALVRAAFF.

This clonotype was found a few times. In DNA form, the CDR3 reads TGCAGTGCTCAACGGGGGGTTGGAGATACGCAGTATTTT. Amino acids: CSAQRGVGDTQYF. This chain links TRBV20-1 with TRBJ2-3; 7 bases agree with TRBD2. This CDR3 region has 13 residues. Germline values: CDR1 DFQATT, CDR2 SNEGSKA (reference sequence). V lost 5 bases and J lost 5; bases outside the gene matches: 7.

This clonotype has just a few counts. The rearrangement uses TRBV25-1 and TRBJ2-1, with D unclear. V gave up 7 bases and J gave up 5 bases, with 9 bases separating them. This CDR3 region has 12 residues. Germline CDR1 MGHDK, CDR2 SYGVNS. The CDR3 region is CASMVGNNEQFF. CDR3 nucleotides: TGTGCCAGCATGGTGGGAAACAATGAGCAGTTCTTC. The full variable domain, in which reference TRBV25-1 and TRBJ2-1 provide the parts outside the CDR3, is EADIYQTPRYLVIGTGKKITLECSQTMGHDKMYWYQQDPGMELHLIHYSYGVNSTEKGDLSSESTVSRIRTEHFPLTLESARPSHTSQYLCASMVGNNEQFFGPGTRLTVL.

This clonotype was seen only a few times. The chain couples TRBV7-9 to TRBJ2-5; 8 nucleotides align to TRBD1. CDR3 size: 14 residues. V was clipped by 3 bases and J by 4 bases; unmatched bases: 4. CDR1 is SEHNR and CDR2 is FQNEAQ in the germline V gene (reference sequence). CDR3 residues: CASSFLTGGETQYF. In DNA form, the CDR3 reads TGTGCCAGCAGCTTCCTCACAGGGGGAGAGACCCAGTACTTC.

This clonotype was seen repeatedly, ten times or more. The rearrangement joins TRBV5-6 to TRBJ2-5; D call uncertain. From germline, CDR1 is SGHDT and CDR2 YYEEEE. The germline V and J ends were trimmed by 5 bases and 3 bases, with 14 bases remaining between them. The CDR3 runs to 14 residues. CDR3 DNA sequence: TGTGCCAGCAGTCCGGGCCTCGCCGAAGAGACCCAGTACTTC. The encoded protein is CASSPGLAEETQYF.

The chain couples TRBV4-3 to TRBJ1-1; D is ambiguous. The CDR3 has 15 residues. V lost 4 bases to trimming and J lost 2 bases, with 14 bases between them. Per the germline V gene, CDR1 is LGHNA and CDR2 is YSLEER. CDR3 protein: CASSPRSRGNTEAFF. CDR3 DNA: TGCGCCAGCAGCCCCAGGAGTCGAGGAAACACTGAAGCTTTCTTT.

This chain uses TRBV12-3 or TRBV12-4 with TRBJ2-1; TRBD1 is a possible D gene (6 bases). The length of the CDR3 is 14 residues. V gave up 5 bases and J gave up 9 bases, with 17 bases separating them. The CDR3 here is CASSPPTGFVEQFF. The CDR3 coding sequence is TGTGCCAGCAGTCCCCCGACAGGTTTCGTTGAGCAGTTCTTC.

This clonotype was detected ten times or more. This sequence joins TRBV5-1 and TRBJ2-3; 7 nucleotides line up with TRBD1. The CDR3 contains 15 residues. V trimming: 2 bases; J trimming: 1 base; junction bases outside the gene matches: 4. Germline values: CDR1 SGHRS, CDR2 YFSETQ. The CDR3 reads CASSLSGTGTDTQYF. The CDR3 DNA is TGCGCCAGCAGCTTATCCGGGACAGGCACAGATACGCAGTATTTT. Variable domain in full (rest from reference TRBV5-1 and TRBJ2-3): KAGVTQTPRYLIKTRGQQVTLSCSPISGHRSVSWYQQTPGQGLQFLFEYFSETQRNKGNFPGRFSGRQFSNSRSEMNVSTLELGDSALYLCASSLSGTGTDTQYFGPGTRLTVL.

The chain uses TRBV28 and TRBJ2-3; D perhaps matches TRBD2 (5 bases). The V gene's germline CDR1 is MDHEN and CDR2 SYDVKM. The length of the CDR3 is 17 residues. V dropped 6 bases and J dropped 2 bases, with 21 bases sitting between them. The CDR3 sequence is CASSTLVISRDTDTQYF. The CDR3 DNA is TGTGCCAGCAGCACCCTTGTGATAAGTCGGGACACAGATACGCAGTATTTT.

This clonotype was counted a few times. This sequence joins TRBV12-3 or TRBV12-4 and TRBJ1-1, with D possibly matching TRBD1 (6 bases). Trimming took 1 base from V and 4 from J, leaving 19 bases between them. CDR3 length: 17 residues. CDR3 region: CASSLGKWGEGGTEAFF. The CDR3 DNA sequence: TGTGCCAGCAGTTTAGGGAAGTGGGGGGAAGGGGGCACTGAAGCTTTCTTT.